This entry lists 22 T cell receptor beta chains sequenced from one sample in a study of cytomegalovirus exposure and HLA in healthy donors (dated by TCRdb to 2017 to 2019). The library was made by the immunoSEQ multiplex PCR assay. A mixture of 60 forward primers for TCR Vbeta segments and 13 reverse primers for TCR Jbeta segments was used in the multiplex PCR. The source is immuneACCESS, and TCRdb retained only in-frame sequences with V and J called. Part of the clones is not carried over; for the studies checked, unresolved V genes explain less than half of this, and the remainder is unexplained. This sample gives 150,000 to 200,000 clones in total; roughly 83% of them show up just once. The ten most abundant clones make up around 1.4% of the sample. Input material: PBMCs. These receptors all come from a woman between 18 and 29 years old in good health and CMV-seronegative.

Comment on this clone: Other DNA sequences within the sample encode an identical CDR3. The chain combines TRBV6-5 with TRBJ1-3, with 8 bases aligning to TRBD1. V lost 0 bases to trimming and J lost 3 bases; unmatched junction nucleotides: 4. CDR3 length: 16 residues. The germline CDR1 and CDR2 sequences are MNHEY and SVGAGI. The CDR3 DNA reads TGTGCCAGCAGTTACTCGGGCAGGGGGCTTGGAAACACCATATATTTT. Its translation is CASSYSGRGLGNTIYF.

CDR3 protein: CASSLGGIDQPQHF. CDR3 in DNA: TGTGCCAGCAGCTTAGGAGGGATAGATCAGCCCCAGCATTTT. V is TRBV7-9 and J is TRBJ1-5; D call uncertain. The V gene's germline CDR1 is SEHNR and CDR2 FQNEAQ (reference sequence). The CDR3 runs to 14 residues. The V gene lost 1 base and the J gene lost 5 bases, with 9 bases spanning the gap.

This chain uses TRBV29-1 with TRBJ1-6; tentative D call: TRBD1 (6 bases). The CDR3 is 13 amino acids. The germline V and J ends were trimmed by 4 bases and 8 bases, with 12 bases remaining between them. The germline CDR1 and CDR2 sequences are SQVTM and ANQGSEA. CDR3 protein: CSVADRLDSPLHF. The CDR3 coding sequence is TGCAGCGTTGCTGACAGGCTAGATTCACCCCTCCACTTT.

V gene TRBV28 combines with J gene TRBJ1-3; tentatively, D is TRBD1 (6 bases). Trimming took 6 bases from V and 2 from J, leaving 14 bases between them. This CDR3 is 15 amino acids long. Germline V gives CDR1 MDHEN, CDR2 SYDVKM. The CDR3 DNA reads TGTGCCAGCAGGTTTCGACAGGTTGCTGGAAACACCATATATTTT. It translates to CASRFRQVAGNTIYF.

The rearrangement uses TRBV30 and TRBJ2-5; TRBD2 might be the D (5 bases). The J call is in doubt because the DNA end fits TRBJ2-7 better. The CDR3 is 14 residues long. Germline V CDR1 and CDR2: GTSNPN, SVGIG (reference sequence). The CDR3 nucleotides are TGTGCCTCCTTCCGGGGAGCGGCGTCCTACGAGCAGTACTTC. Translated: CASFRGAASYEQYF.

There are a few counts of this clone. The chain couples TRBV7-8 to TRBJ1-1; 8 bases agree with TRBD1. V lost 6 bases, J lost 3 bases, and 6 bases stayed unmatched. Germline loops: CDR1 SGHVS, CDR2 FQNEAQ. This CDR3 region has 14 residues. This chain's CDR3 is CASRDPGQDTEAFF. DNA for the CDR3: TGTGCCAGCAGAGATCCGGGACAGGACACTGAAGCTTTCTTT. The whole variable domain, remainder taken from reference TRBV7-8 and TRBJ1-1, is GAGVSQSPRYKVAKRGQDVALRCDPISGHVSLFWYQQALGQGPEFLTYFQNEAQLDKSGLPSDRFFAERPEGSVSTLKIQRTQQEDSAVYLCASRDPGQDTEAFFGQGTRLTVV.

The chain links TRBV13 to TRBJ1-1; D gene ambiguous. CDR1 and CDR2 from the germline V gene are PRHDT and FYEKMQ (reference sequence). V gave up 4 bases and J gave up 3 bases, with 9 bases separating them. The CDR3 length is 13 residues. DNA for the CDR3: TGTGCCAGCAGCTCCCCCACAGACACTGAAGCTTTCTTT. This gives the protein CASSSPTDTEAFF.

This chain links TRBV6-1 with TRBJ2-5, with D perhaps TRBD2 (5 bases). The CDR3 consists of 12 residues. V lost 8 bases to trimming and J lost 7 bases, with 14 bases between them. CDR1 and CDR2 (germline): MNHNS, SASEGT. The CDR3 loop is CASSYEGRTQYF. In nucleotides, the CDR3 is TGTGCCAGCTCGTACGAGGGTCGGACCCAGTACTTC.

The chain employs TRBV9 and TRBJ1-5, with 8 bases identical to TRBD1. Germline V lookup: CDR1 SGDLS, CDR2 YYNGEE. The V segment lost 0 bases and the J segment 7 bases; nucleotides outside the gene matches: 12. The CDR3 covers 17 residues. The CDR3, as DNA: TGTGCCAGCAGCGTAGGGACAGGGCCTTCCACCGGGCAGCCCCAGCATTTT. It codes for CASSVGTGPSTGQPQHF.

The V call is TRBV7-8, the J call TRBJ1-4; D is unresolved. The CDR3 runs to 16 residues. The germline CDR1 and CDR2 sequences are SGHVS and FQNEAQ. Trimming shortened V by 4 bases and J by 3 bases, and 15 bases separated the two germline ends. The CDR3 sequence is CASSSDSGGPNEKLFF. CDR3 DNA: TGTGCCAGCAGCTCGGATTCGGGTGGCCCTAATGAAAAACTGTTTTTT.

This clone was recorded only once. The rearrangement links TRBV5-6 to TRBJ1-3, with D possibly being TRBD1 (5 bases). This CDR3 region has 15 residues. V dropped 1 base and J dropped 1 base, with 9 bases sitting between them. Germline V gives CDR1 SGHDT, CDR2 YYEEEE. The CDR3 spells CASSLSRVSGNTIYF. The CDR3 coding sequence is TGTGCCAGCAGCTTGAGCAGGGTATCTGGAAACACCATATATTTT.

The chain recombines TRBV6-1 with TRBJ2-7, with 7 bases that match TRBD1. This CDR3 region has 15 residues. The V and J ends lost 2 bases and 1 base, in that order; junction bases with no gene match: 5. The germline V gene encodes CDR1 MNHNS and CDR2 SASEGT. The chain's CDR3 is CASSERDSNSYEQYF. DNA for the CDR3: TGTGCCAGCAGTGAACGGGACAGCAATTCCTACGAGCAGTACTTC.

The genes are TRBV10-2 and TRBJ1-2; tentative D call: TRBD1 (6 bases). This CDR3 contains 16 residues. CDR1 and CDR2 from the germline V gene are WSHSY and SAAADI. V was pared by 4 bases and J by 2 bases, with 17 bases between. The CDR3 region has the DNA TGCGCCAGCAGTGGAGCAGGGGCTTCCTTAAACTATGGCTACACCTTC. Its protein product is CASSGAGASLNYGYTF.

Concerning this clone itself: A junction end diverges from the germline sequence, so it may reflect a read error. The V call is TRBV7-9, the J call TRBJ1-2; tentatively, D is TRBD1 (5 bases). CDR1 and CDR2 (germline): SEHNR, FQNEAQ (reference sequence). The CDR3 consists of 13 residues. The CDR3 sequence: CASSLVEGRDSSF. CDR3 sequence (DNA): TGTGCCAGCAGCTTAGTTGAGGGCAGGGACTCTTCCTTC.

This clone has a single count. The junction does not match germline at one end; this may be a read error. The chain links TRBV7-9 to TRBJ1-3, with D possibly TRBD1 on 6 matching bases. The V gene's germline CDR1 is SEHNR and CDR2 FQNEAQ (reference sequence). The CDR3 is 16 residues long. The DNA of the CDR3 is TGTTCCAGCAGCTTCAGAGCAGGGGACACCGGAAACACCATATATTTT. Protein sequence: CSSSFRAGDTGNTIYF.

The chain employs TRBV5-4 and TRBJ1-2; 8 bases are shared with TRBD1. Per the germline V gene, CDR1 is SGHNT and CDR2 is YYREEE (reference sequence). The CDR3 contains 14 residues. Trimming removed 4 bases from V and 3 bases from J; junction bases left unmatched: 5. CDR3 nucleotides: TGTGCCAGCAGCCAGGACAGGGCGGACTATGGCTACACCTTC. It encodes CASSQDRADYGYTF.

V and J are TRBV18 and TRBJ2-1; D gene ambiguous. Trimming removed 6 bases at V and 4 bases at J, with 10 bases between. The germline CDR1 and CDR2 sequences are KGHSH and LQKENI. CDR3 length: 13 amino acids. The CDR3 nucleotides read TGTGCCAGCTCGGCGGCAAGATACAATGAGCAGTTCTTC. The encoded protein is CASSAARYNEQFF.

This chain uses TRBV30 with TRBJ1-1, with 9 bases matching TRBD1. CDR1 and CDR2 (germline): GTSNPN, SVGIG (reference sequence). The CDR3 is 13 residues long. After removal of 2 bases from V and 6 bases from J, the junction contained 4 bases not matched to a gene. The CDR3 protein is CAWSIQGAPEAFF. CDR3 DNA: TGTGCCTGGAGTATACAGGGGGCACCTGAAGCTTTCTTT.

The CDR3, as DNA: TGTGCCAGCAGGAGGGAAGTAGGCAATCAGCCCCAGCATTTT. It codes for CASRREVGNQPQHF. The V gene is TRBV2, the J gene TRBJ1-5; D is unresolved. Trimming removed 6 bases at V and 2 bases at J, with 11 bases between. This CDR3 region has 14 residues. Germline CDR1 is SNHLY and CDR2 is FYNNEI.

The V and J genes are TRBV11-2 and TRBJ2-7, with 13 nucleotides matching TRBD2. Trimming took 4 bases from V and 7 from J; bases not matched to a gene: 7. The CDR3 covers 15 residues. Germline V gives CDR1 SGHAT, CDR2 FQNNGV. DNA of the CDR3: TGTGCCAGCAGCTACACTAGCGGGGGGGCGCAGGAGCAGTACTTC. Translation gives CASSYTSGGAQEQYF.

The chain carries TRBV12-2 and TRBJ1-6; the DNA was not compared with TRBD1, the D call given in the table. TRBV12-2 counts as a pseudogene. CDR3 length: 20 amino acids. Here the CDR3 DNA reads TGTGCAAGTCGTTCGGAGGACAGGGGGGCAATAAGCTCCTATAATTCACCCCTCCACTTT. Its protein is CASRSEDRGAISSYNSPLHF.

This chain uses TRBV10-1 with TRBJ2-3, with 9 positions matching TRBD1. The V gene's germline CDR1 is WNHNN and CDR2 SYGVQD (reference sequence). The CDR3 runs to 15 residues. The V gene end was trimmed by 3 bases and the J gene end by 8 bases; junction bases not matched to a gene: 9. The CDR3: CASSEGQGSLGTQYF. CDR3 DNA: TGCGCCAGCAGTGAAGGACAGGGGAGTCTGGGTACGCAGTATTTT.